This TCR beta chain was captured by sequencing in a study of T cells after posttransplantation cyclophosphamide. Treatment was busulfan-fludarabine conditioning, a marrow graft, and cyclophosphamide on days +3 and +4. Libraries were prepared by immunoSEQ multiplex PCR; TCRdb keeps only in-frame clonotypes and omits some of them. This sample yields some 7,100 clones, of which 65% to 90% are seen a single time; roughly 17% belongs to the top ten. Study results and limitations: TRB clonality was highly associated with recipient CMV seropositivity and reactivation. Blood and skin or GI T cell repertoires showed limited TRB overlap. Later post-transplant blood repertoires were often dominated by donor CD8+ memory clones.

In its sample, this clone was seen once. Its antigen remains unknown. The CDR3 is 16 residues long. The V gene's germline CDR1 is SGHVS and CDR2 FNYEAQ. V shed 0 bases and J 2 bases; nucleotides not matched to a gene: 7. The sequence derives from a female patient between 35 and 55 years old who received an allogeneic stem cell transplant from a related donor, was CMV-positive, and had no GVHD. Some T cells may be supplied by the graft donor. This specimen was CD4+ T cells sorted from blood, taken approximately 1,100 days after allogeneic stem cell transplant with posttransplant cyclophosphamide. The genes are TRBV7-6 and TRBJ2-7; 7 bases align to TRBD2. CDR3 nucleotides: TGTGCCAGCAGCTTAGCCGGAGCGGGGTTCCCCTACGAGCAGTACTTC. Amino acids: CASSLAGAGFPYEQYF.